This T cell receptor beta chain was recorded in a study of graft-versus-host responses after intestinal transplantation. The study, taken as a whole, reports: Recipient marrow contained GvH clones, some of which appeared first in ileum or blood. High graft-versus-host to host-versus-graft clonal ratios were seen in allografts of patients with graft-donor T cell macrochimerism.

As to this clone: Its antigen is not identified.

Here immunoSEQ multiplex PCR was the method, and the copy in TCRdb shows in-frame clones only, minus some. Of more than 85,000 clones in the sample, around 84% were seen once. Germline CDR1 SGHKS, CDR2 YYEKEE (reference sequence). The CDR3 runs to 12 residues. V was cut by 5 bases and J by 2 bases, with 5 bases left in between. Sequenced here: unstimulated CD4+ T cells sorted from spleen or lymph node cells, sampled before intestinal transplant. The sequence came from a human donor who received an intestinal transplant. V gene TRBV5-5 combines with J gene TRBJ2-1, with D unclear. The CDR3 sequence: CASSAAYNEQFF. The CDR3, as DNA: TGTGCCAGCAGTGCAGCCTACAATGAGCAGTTCTTC.